This T cell receptor (beta chain) was sequenced for a study of shared clonotypes between healthy human individuals. Donors, healthy HIV-negative adults, lacked recent acute infections or vaccinations. Concerning this clone: Its antigen is unknown.

The junction had 6 bases not matched to a gene; V was cut back by 2 bases and J by 4 bases. CDR3 size: 16 residues. Germline-derived CDR1 and CDR2 are MDHEN and SYDVKM. The study's findings and limits: Blood alone was sampled, and tissue repertoires likely differ.

In replicate PCRs of unsorted PBMC, approximately 320 ng DNA, some 30,000 T cell genomes, was used. Produced via immunoSEQ multiplex PCR; TCRdb's table is partial and in-frame only. In the table there are some 530,000 clones, roughly 80% of which are singletons. This TCR came from a middle-aged woman in good health. Some clones in this sample may be carry-over from other donors' samples. The sample taken for sequencing was PBMCs. This rearrangement joins TRBV28 to TRBJ2-7; 12 bases map to TRBD2. The CDR3 loop is CASSLGTSGRPYEQYF. Written as DNA, the CDR3 is TGTGCCAGCAGTTTAGGTACTAGCGGGAGGCCTTACGAGCAGTACTTC.